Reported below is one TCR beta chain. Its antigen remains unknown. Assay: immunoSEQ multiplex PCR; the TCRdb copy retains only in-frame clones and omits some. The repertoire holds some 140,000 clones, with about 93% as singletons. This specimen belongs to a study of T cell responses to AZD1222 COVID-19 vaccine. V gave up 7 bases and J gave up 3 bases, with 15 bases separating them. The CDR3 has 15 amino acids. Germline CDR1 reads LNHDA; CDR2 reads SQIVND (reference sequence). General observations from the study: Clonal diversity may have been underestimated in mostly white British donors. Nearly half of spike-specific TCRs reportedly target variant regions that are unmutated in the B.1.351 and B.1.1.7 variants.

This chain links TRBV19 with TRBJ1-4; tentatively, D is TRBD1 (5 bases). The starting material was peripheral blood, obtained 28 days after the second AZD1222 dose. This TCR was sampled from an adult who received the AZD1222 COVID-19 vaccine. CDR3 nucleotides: TGTGCCAGTACCCCAGGGAGTCGGGCTAATGAAAAACTGTTTTTT. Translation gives CASTPGSRANEKLFF.